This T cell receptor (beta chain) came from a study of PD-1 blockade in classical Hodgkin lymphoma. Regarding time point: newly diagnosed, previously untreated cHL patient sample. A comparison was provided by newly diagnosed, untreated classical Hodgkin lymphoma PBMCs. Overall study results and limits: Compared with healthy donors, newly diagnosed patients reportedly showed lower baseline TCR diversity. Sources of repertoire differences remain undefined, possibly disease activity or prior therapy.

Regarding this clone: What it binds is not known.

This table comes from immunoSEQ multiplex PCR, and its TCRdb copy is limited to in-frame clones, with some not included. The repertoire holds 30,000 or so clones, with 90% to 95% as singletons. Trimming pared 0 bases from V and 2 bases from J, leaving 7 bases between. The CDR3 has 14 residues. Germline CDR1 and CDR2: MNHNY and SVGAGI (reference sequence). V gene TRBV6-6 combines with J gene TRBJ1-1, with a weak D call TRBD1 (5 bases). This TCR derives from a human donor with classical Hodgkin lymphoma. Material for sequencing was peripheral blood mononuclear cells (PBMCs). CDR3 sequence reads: CASSYSRGNTEAFF. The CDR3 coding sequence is TGTGCCAGCAGTTACTCGAGGGGAAACACTGAAGCTTTCTTT.